A single sample is the source of the 16 T cell receptor beta chains below, sequenced in a study of control samples from healthy donors and cancer patients. Only in-frame clones appear in the TCRdb table, and some are missing; sequencing was by immunoSEQ multiplex PCR. The sample records approximately 140,000 clones, approximately 94% being singletons. The specimen sequenced was blood. The receptor source for this set is a man aged 40-55 years in good health.

The chain employs TRBV27 and TRBJ2-2; D is undetermined. CDR3 length: 15 amino acids. Per germline, CDR1 MNHEY and CDR2 SMNVEV (reference sequence). V was cut by 0 bases and J by 2 bases, with 7 bases left in between. This CDR3 is CASSLSAKNTGELFF. CDR3 in DNA: TGTGCCAGCAGTTTATCGGCCAAAAACACCGGGGAGCTGTTTTTT.

The chain uses TRBV6-5 and TRBJ2-3; D not certain. The CDR3 extends over 12 amino acids. The V gene's germline CDR1 is MNHEY and CDR2 SVGAGI. The germline V and J ends were trimmed by 7 bases and 7 bases, with 12 bases remaining between them. The CDR3: CASIGPAYTQYF. Written as DNA, the CDR3 is TGTGCCAGCATCGGGCCGGCATATACGCAGTATTTT.

This rearrangement joins TRBV9 to TRBJ2-2; 10 positions agree with TRBD2. The CDR3 length is 18 residues. The V gene end was trimmed by 6 bases and the J gene end by 0 bases; junction bases not matched to a gene: 11. Germline V gene lookup returns CDR1 SGDLS and CDR2 YYNGEE. The CDR3 sequence is CASTGASGGSANTGELFF. In nucleotides, the CDR3 is TGTGCCAGCACGGGGGCTAGCGGGGGTTCAGCGAACACCGGGGAGCTGTTTTTT.

V usage is TRBV28 and J usage is TRBJ1-1; a possible D gene is TRBD1 (5 bases). CDR1 and CDR2 from the germline V gene are MDHEN and SYDVKM. V shed 6 bases and J shed 5 bases, with 13 bases lying between them. The CDR3 length is 13 residues. CDR3 region: CASRLGGWTEAFF. The DNA for the CDR3 is TGTGCCAGCAGATTGGGGGGATGGACTGAAGCTTTCTTT.

The chain combines TRBV5-8 with TRBJ1-1; a weak D match, TRBD1 (6 bases). Germline-derived CDR1 and CDR2 are SGHTS and YDEGEE. Trimming removed 1 base at V and 1 base at J, with 14 bases between. This CDR3 region has 16 residues. This chain's CDR3 is CASSLLLGRGNTEAFF. CDR3 in DNA: TGTGCCAGCAGCTTGTTATTGGGCAGGGGGAACACTGAAGCTTTCTTT.

The gene calls are TRBV24-1 and TRBJ2-7, with TRBD2 identical over 14 bases. This CDR3 region has 16 residues. CDR1 is KGHDR and CDR2 is SFDVKD in the germline V gene. The V segment lost 4 bases and the J segment 5 bases; nucleotides outside the gene matches: 6. The CDR3, as DNA: TGTGCCACCAGTGAAAGTGGGACTAGCGGGAGCAACGAGCAGTACTTC. It specifies CATSESGTSGSNEQYF.

The V gene is TRBV24-1, the J gene TRBJ2-2; D is unresolved. The CDR3 is 13 amino acids. The V gene's germline CDR1 is KGHDR and CDR2 SFDVKD. V lost 1 base to trimming and J lost 7 bases, with 6 bases between them. CDR3 loop: CATSDFLSGELFF. DNA for the CDR3: TGTGCCACCAGTGATTTTTTAAGCGGGGAGCTGTTTTTT.

For this clone: The identical CDR3 is also encoded by other nucleotide sequences in the sample. The V call is TRBV6-1, the J call TRBJ2-7; possibly TRBD2 for D (6 bases). This CDR3 comprises 15 residues. Per the germline V gene, CDR1 is MNHNS and CDR2 is SASEGT. The V end was cut by 3 bases, the J end by 0 bases, with 12 bases between. The CDR3 DNA sequence: TGTGCCAGCAGTGAGGAGGAGGGGAGCTCCTACGAGCAGTACTTC. This sequence encodes CASSEEEGSSYEQYF.

The genes are TRBV7-9 and TRBJ2-5; TRBD1 aligns across 7 bases. The CDR3 length is 16 residues. Germline loops: CDR1 SEHNR, CDR2 FQNEAQ (reference sequence). The J segment lost 3 bases and the V segment lost 5 bases, leaving 12 bases of the junction unmatched. Written as DNA, the CDR3 is TGTGCCAGCAGCCATGGTCAGTTTACAGGGGAAGAGACCCAGTACTTC. This translates into CASSHGQFTGEETQYF.

This clone was observed a single time. The V call is TRBV2, the J call TRBJ2-7; tentatively, D is TRBD2 (5 bases). CDR3 length equals 14 residues. The V and J ends lost 6 bases and 2 bases respectively, with 14 bases between them. Germline V gives CDR1 SNHLY, CDR2 FYNNEI. CDR3 region: CASSAPGSAYEQYF. DNA of the CDR3: TGTGCCAGCAGCGCCCCGGGGTCGGCCTACGAGCAGTACTTC.

The rearrangement joins TRBV10-3 to TRBJ1-5, with D possibly TRBD1 on 5 matching bases. Germline CDR1 reads ENHRY; CDR2 reads SYGVKD. The CDR3 runs 14 residues. V lost 0 bases and J lost 11, with 14 bases in between. CDR3 protein: CAISESGTPGTQHF. In DNA form, the CDR3 reads TGTGCCATCAGTGAGTCAGGGACCCCCGGGACCCAGCATTTT.

The CDR3 loop is CASRRDGAGELFF. CDR3 in DNA: TGTGCCAGTCGCCGGGACGGAGCCGGGGAGCTGTTTTTT. The V and J genes are TRBV7-9 and TRBJ2-2; D is possibly TRBD1 or TRBD2 (5 bases each). V lost 9 bases to trimming and J lost 6 bases, with 14 bases between them. There are 13 residues in the CDR3. Germline CDR1 and CDR2: SEHNR and FQNEAQ (reference sequence).

The chain combines TRBV9 with TRBJ2-3; 10 nucleotides align to TRBD2. V dropped 3 bases and J dropped 6; count of bases not matched to a gene: 10. Germline CDR1 reads SGDLS; CDR2 reads YYNGEE. This CDR3 spans 16 amino acids. Written as DNA, the CDR3 is TGTGCCAGCAGCGAACAAGTGGGACTAGCGTCGGATACGCAGTATTTT. The encoded protein is CASSEQVGLASDTQYF.

The chain employs TRBV5-1 and TRBJ2-2; 7 bases line up with TRBD2. Germline CDR1 and CDR2: SGHRS and YFSETQ. J was trimmed by 0 bases and V by 4 bases; bases with no gene match: 3. The CDR3 covers 15 residues. DNA for the CDR3: TGCGCCAGCAGCGGGCTAGCGGCGAACACCGGGGAGCTGTTTTTT. It encodes CASSGLAANTGELFF.

The J gene is TRBJ2-7, the V gene TRBV24-1; TRBD1 agrees at 7 bases. V lost 10 bases and J lost 7; bases outside the gene matches: 12. This CDR3 region has 13 residues. Germline CDR1 is KGHDR and CDR2 is SFDVKD. This CDR3 reads CATRDSGALEQYF. The CDR3 DNA is TGTGCCACTCGGGACAGTGGGGCGTTGGAGCAGTACTTC.

The J gene is TRBJ2-3, the V gene TRBV2; TRBD2 matches at 7 bases. CDR3 length: 16 amino acids. Germline V lookup: CDR1 SNHLY, CDR2 FYNNEI. Unmatched junction bases numbered 11, after V lost 6 bases and J lost 2 bases. Here the CDR3 reads CASRGLASGVTDTQYF. The CDR3 DNA follows: TGTGCCAGCAGGGGCCTGGCTAGCGGTGTCACAGATACGCAGTATTTT.